Presented here are 8 T cell receptor beta chains from one specimen sequenced in a study of T cell repertoires in cytomegalovirus infection. TCRdb analysed the reads with MiXCR anew, one entry per CDR3 protein. Counted here are around 180,000 distinct CDR3 sequences, approximately 30% occurring once; the ten biggest clones make up 30% to 35%. The specimen sequenced was PBMCs. The source is a human donor in good health (CMV status not recorded). Some clones in this sample may be carry-over from other donors' samples.

In this sample, this clonotype turned up a few times. This chain links TRBV29-1 with TRBJ1-5; 9 nucleotides agree with TRBD1. Germline lookup yields CDR1 SQVTM and CDR2 ANQGSEA. The CDR3 runs 14 residues. V shed 6 bases, J shed 1 base, and the junction held 4 bases outside the gene matches. In nucleotides, the CDR3 is TGCAGCGTGGCAGGACAGGGGAGCAATCAGCCCCAGCATTTT. Encoded protein: CSVAGQGSNQPQHF.

At least ten counts were recorded for this clonotype. The rearrangement links TRBV7-8 to TRBJ2-1, with 12 bases lining up with TRBD2. The CDR3 consists of 17 residues. Germline assignment: CDR1 SGHVS and CDR2 FQNEAQ. The ends lost 1 base at V and 1 base at J; junction bases unmatched: 2. In DNA, the CDR3 is TGTGCCAGCAGCTTAGGCCTAGCGGGGGGGTCCTACAATGAGCAGTTCTTC. This sequence encodes CASSLGLAGGSYNEQFF.

A few counts support this clonotype. The chain employs TRBV5-4 and TRBJ2-1; 7 bases align to TRBD2. This CDR3 spans 15 amino acids. After removal of 4 bases from V and 2 bases from J, the junction contained 6 bases not matched to a gene. Per germline, CDR1 SGHNT and CDR2 YYREEE (reference sequence). CDR3 DNA: TGTGCCAGCAGCACCCAGCGGGGCCCCTACAATGAGCAGTTCTTC. The encoded protein is CASSTQRGPYNEQFF.

This clonotype showed up just a few times. The V gene is TRBV6-2 or TRBV6-3, the J gene TRBJ2-1; D is undetermined. CDR3 length: 13 residues. Germline CDR1 is MNHEY and CDR2 is SVGEGT. The V end lost 0 bases, the J end lost 8 bases, and 8 bases lay between the germline ends. This chain's CDR3 is CASSYSSTDEQFF. The CDR3 DNA is TGTGCCAGCAGTTACTCGAGTACGGATGAGCAGTTCTTC.

The chain carries TRBV20-1 and TRBJ2-1; 9 positions match TRBD1. The ends lost 4 bases at V and 7 bases at J; junction bases unmatched: 8. There are 14 residues in the CDR3. CDR1 is DFQATT, CDR2 SNEGSKA, per germline (reference sequence). CDR3 sequence reads: CSAITGGSWNEQFF. CDR3 coding DNA: TGCAGTGCTATTACAGGGGGCTCGTGGAATGAGCAGTTCTTC.

This clonotype came up many times. This chain connects TRBV7-2 to TRBJ1-1, with TRBD1 as a possible D gene (5 bases). CDR3 length: 14 amino acids. The V gene lost 5 bases and the J gene lost 3 bases, with 13 bases spanning the gap. The germline V gene has CDR1 SGHTA and CDR2 FQGNSA. The CDR3 DNA follows: TGTGCCAGCAGCCGGGACTACGGGTACACTGAAGCTTTCTTT. Translating gives CASSRDYGYTEAFF.

This clonotype has more than one count but fewer than ten. V and J are TRBV7-2 and TRBJ2-7; D is possibly TRBD2 (5 bases). The CDR3 is 15 residues long. V was cut by 5 bases and J by 0 bases, with 14 bases left in between. Germline assignment: CDR1 SGHTA and CDR2 FQGNSA. CDR3 in DNA: TGTGCCAGCAGCCCAACTGGACTGACCTCCTACGAGCAGTACTTC. It is translated as CASSPTGLTSYEQYF.

This clonotype was detected many times. The chain links TRBV11-2 to TRBJ2-4; D is perhaps TRBD1 (6 bases). The CDR3 has 15 amino acids. V was trimmed by 1 base and J by 8 bases, leaving 15 bases between them. Germline V gives CDR1 SGHAT, CDR2 FQNNGV. The DNA for the CDR3 is TGTGCCAGCAGCTTAGCAGGATCCGAGGGGGACATTCAGTACTTC. Translation gives CASSLAGSEGDIQYF.